A single T cell receptor beta chain is shown here with its context. The antigen it binds to is not known. No much larger clonotype is one base removed from it; base qualities were not supplied. These data belong to a study of cytomegalovirus exposure and HLA in healthy donors (dated by TCRdb to about 2017). Regarding the complete study: According to a later analysis, the 100 to 150 validation repertoires were produced on the same platform as the 666 repertoires of the first cohort. Besides the first cohort of roughly 660 subjects, a separate validation cohort made up of 90 to 150 different subjects was used. The study combined high-throughput TCR immunosequencing, statistical association of individual TCRs with disease status, and machine learning to predict cytomegalovirus infection status. The study aimed to test whether cataloging public T cell receptors could reveal signatures of past pathogen exposure. Broad study findings and their caveats: In the study, approximately 150 TCR beta chains were listed as associated with cytomegalovirus. Across donors, most TCR sequences were observed very rarely, whereas some public TCRs were present in many individuals. According to the authors, the approach could potentially be generalized to other disease states and immunological phenotypes. Three of the identified cytomegalovirus-associated TCR beta chains were confirmed in vitro to be specific for cytomegalovirus antigens. In a later analysis, TCRs clustered in the first cohort were found to also tend to co-occur in the approximately 120 validation repertoires, with around 94% of cluster scores above 0. The classifier was reported to diagnose cytomegalovirus status with high specificity and sensitivity in both the original and validation cohorts. The validation cohort had no HLA typing available for a later analysis, so co-occurrence within that cohort was assessed over all 130 or so repertoires.

Library preparation was by the immunoSEQ multiplex PCR assay. Processing in the source paper ran as follows. A statistical classification framework was developed to diagnose cytomegalovirus status using the catalog of TCR beta chain sequences. What TCRdb holds here is the immuneACCESS table cut down to in-frame rearrangements. Part of the clones is not present; checked against another copy, under half of the missing clones reflect an unresolved V gene, and the others are unexplained. V and J calls and clone size are those listed in that table; D and trimming were worked out from the DNA. The sample data list about 160,000 clones, and over 85% of these were observed just once. Together, the top ten hold 10% to 13% of the sample. The donors were included in the validation cohort of some 120 subjects, a group kept apart from the roughly 700-subject first cohort. From the germline V gene (reference sequence), CDR1 is MNHEY and CDR2 is SMNVEV. A distance of 15 bases separates the germline ends of V and J, which lose 3 bases and 4 bases respectively. Spanning cysteine to phenylalanine, the CDR3 consists of 15 amino acids. This entry keeps only the CDR3 DNA: 45 bases, framed from base 1.

The clonotype comes from a woman aged 18-29 years in good health and CMV-seropositive. The sample was PBMCs. The rearranged segments are TRBV27 and TRBJ1-2; matching of 5 bases hints at TRBD1 as the D gene. CDR3 protein: CASSFRAPGFYGYTF. The DNA sequence reads TGTGCCAGCAGTTTCAGGGCCCCAGGCTTCTATGGCTACACCTTC.